This T cell receptor beta chain was identified in a study of shared clonotypes between healthy human individuals. At the level of the study: Each donor's CD8 memory used one plate, CD8 naive two, each CD4 subset three.

The assay used deep level. Genomic DNA belonging to each subset was distributed in equal measure over several immunoSEQ plates. Per sorted-subset replicate PCR, input was approximately 200 ng DNA, representing 30,000 to 35,000 T cell genomes. Only in-frame clones appear in the TCRdb table, and some are missing; sequencing was by immunoSEQ multiplex PCR. Of some 700,000 clones in the sample, less than 95% were seen once. Per germline, CDR1 MNHEY and CDR2 SVGAGI. The CDR3 length is 15 residues. The trim removed 3 bases at V and 4 bases at J, leaving 5 bases unmatched. The material sequenced was memory CD8+ T cells from PBMCs. The subset was: CD45RO+ cells pooled with CCR7-negative TemRA cells. The rearrangement links TRBV6-5 to TRBJ2-1; 8 positions agree with TRBD1. This clonotype was obtained from a young man in good health. Some clones in this sample may be carry-over from other donors' samples. In nucleotides, the CDR3 is TGTGCCAGCAGTTATGACAGGGGCCCTTACAATGAGCAGTTCTTC. Translating it yields CASSYDRGPYNEQFF.